This TCR beta chain originates from a study of T cell changes during pregnancy in multiple sclerosis. The CDR3 extends over 14 amino acids. Germline-derived CDR1 and CDR2 are SGHVS and FNYEAQ. V dropped 5 bases and J dropped 0 bases, with 10 bases sitting between them. Here immunoSEQ multiplex PCR was the method, and the copy in TCRdb shows in-frame clones only, minus some. This sample has some 30,000 clones, with about nine tenths found just once. The rearrangement joins TRBV7-6 to TRBJ2-5, with D possibly being TRBD1 (6 bases). The receptor's source is a female donor with multiple sclerosis, enrolled in a pregnancy study. Source: CD8+ T cells from peripheral blood mononuclear cells, taken in the second trimester of pregnancy. The CDR3 protein is CASSGWTDQETQYF. The CDR3 coding sequence is TGTGCCAGCAGCGGCTGGACAGACCAAGAGACCCAGTACTTC.